What follows is one TCR beta chain and its context. What it recognizes is unknown. Those who donated, Caucasian adults without exception, all lived in Nashville, Tennessee. The source of the sample is a study of shared clonotypes between healthy human individuals. Study conclusions and caveats: Of the naive CD4 clonotypes, about 5% were shared across several donors.

TCRdb keeps only in-frame clones here, not all; method: immunoSEQ multiplex PCR. Of 900,000 to 1,200,000 clones listed, around 82% are singletons. After removal of 3 bases from V and 3 bases from J, the junction contained 3 bases not matched to a gene. This CDR3 has 16 amino acids. CDR1 and CDR2 from the germline V gene are MNHNS and SASEGT. The sequenced sample consisted of memory CD4+ T cells from PBMCs. Subset specified: CD45RA-negative fraction. This chain connects TRBV6-1 to TRBJ2-7; 15 positions match TRBD2. This TCR was sampled from a man younger than 35 in good health. Some clones in this sample may be carry-over from other donors' samples. The DNA of the CDR3 is TGTGCCAGCAGTGACGGGACTAGCGGGAGGCGCTACGAGCAGTACTTC. Its protein is CASSDGTSGRRYEQYF.